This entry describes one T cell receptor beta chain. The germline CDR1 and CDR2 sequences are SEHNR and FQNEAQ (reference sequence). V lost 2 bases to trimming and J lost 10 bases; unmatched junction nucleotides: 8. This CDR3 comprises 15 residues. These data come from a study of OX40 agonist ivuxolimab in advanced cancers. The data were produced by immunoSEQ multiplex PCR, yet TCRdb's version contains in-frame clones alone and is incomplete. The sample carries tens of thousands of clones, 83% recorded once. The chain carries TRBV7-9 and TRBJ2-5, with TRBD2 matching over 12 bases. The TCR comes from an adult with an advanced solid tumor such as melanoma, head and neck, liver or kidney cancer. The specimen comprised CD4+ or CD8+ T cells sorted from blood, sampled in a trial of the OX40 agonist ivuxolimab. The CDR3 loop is CASSLTSGGLEGQYF. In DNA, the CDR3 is TGTGCCAGCAGCTTAACTAGCGGGGGGCTTGAGGGCCAGTACTTC.